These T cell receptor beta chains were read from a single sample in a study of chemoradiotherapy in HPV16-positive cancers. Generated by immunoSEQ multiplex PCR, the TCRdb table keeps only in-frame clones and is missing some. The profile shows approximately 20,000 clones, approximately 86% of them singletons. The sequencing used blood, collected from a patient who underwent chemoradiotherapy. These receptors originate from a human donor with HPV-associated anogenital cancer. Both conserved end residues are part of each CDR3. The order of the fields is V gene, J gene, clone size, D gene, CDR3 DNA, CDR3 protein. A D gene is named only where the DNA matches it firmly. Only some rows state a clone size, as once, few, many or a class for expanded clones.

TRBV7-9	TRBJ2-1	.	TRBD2	TGTGCCAGCAGCTCTAGCGGGAGGTCCTACAATGAGCAGTTCTTC	CASSSSGRSYNEQFF
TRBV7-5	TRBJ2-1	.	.	TGTGTCAGAAGCTTAGCTAGCGGGAGTGACAATGAGCAATTCTTC	CVRSLASGSDNEQFF
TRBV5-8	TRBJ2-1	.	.	TGTGCCAGCAGCTCCGGGACCTCCTACAATGAGCAGTTCTTC	CASSSGTSYNEQFF
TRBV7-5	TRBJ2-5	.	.	TGTGTCAGAAGCTTAGTCTTAGCGGAGAGGGGGCCCCAGTACTTC	CVRSLVLAERGPQYF
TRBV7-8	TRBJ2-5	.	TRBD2	TGTGCCAGCAGCTTAGCGGGCGGAGCGGGGGGGCGGGGGACCCAGTACTTC	CASSLAGGAGGRGTQYF
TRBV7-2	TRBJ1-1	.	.	TGTGCCAGCAGCTTAGCGCAAGGGGCTGAAGCTTTCTTT	CASSLAQGAEAFF
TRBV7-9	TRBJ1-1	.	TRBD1	TGTGCCAGCAGCGCCGGACAGGAGGCTTTCTTT	CASSAGQEAFF
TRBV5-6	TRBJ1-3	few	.	TGTGCCAGCAGCTTAAGCAGAGAGGGGTTCTCTGGAAACACCATATATTTT	CASSLSREGFSGNTIYF
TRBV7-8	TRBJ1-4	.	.	TGTGCCAGCAGCCGCCCCCCTGAAAAACTGTTTTTT	CASSRPPEKLFF
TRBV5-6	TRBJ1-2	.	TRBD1	TGTGCCAGCAGCTTGGTTCTTTTTGGACAGGCGTCCTACTATGGCTACACCTTC	CASSLVLFGQASYYGYTF
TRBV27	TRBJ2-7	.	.	TGTGCCAGCAGAGGGATCTACGAGCAGTACTTC	CASRGIYEQYF
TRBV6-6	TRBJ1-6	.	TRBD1	TGTGCCAGCGGGGACAGGGGCCGGTATTTCCACTTT	CASGDRGRYFHF
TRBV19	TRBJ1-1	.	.	TGTGCCAGTAGTATGGTCTCCAACACTGAAGCTTTCTTT	CASSMVSNTEAFF
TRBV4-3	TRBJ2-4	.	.	TGCGCCAGCAGCCAAGATGGGGTGAGGCAAAACATTCAGTACTTC	CASSQDGVRQNIQYF
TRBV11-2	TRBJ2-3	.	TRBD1	TGTGCCAGCAGCACCTACAGGGGATTAGGAGATACGCAGTATTTT	CASSTYRGLGDTQYF
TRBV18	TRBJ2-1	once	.	TGTGCCAGCTCACCACCGGGGGGTAATGAGCAGTTCTTC	CASSPPGGNEQFF
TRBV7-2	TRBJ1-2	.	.	TGTGCCAGCAGCTTAGGAGGCGGAGACTATGGCTACACCTTC	CASSLGGGDYGYTF
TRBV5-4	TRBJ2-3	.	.	TGTGCCAGCAGCTTGACCGGGGAGGCAGATACGCAGTATTTT	CASSLTGEADTQYF
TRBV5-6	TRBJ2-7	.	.	TGTGCCAGCAGCTTGGGGGGACCGAACCTACGAGAGCAGTACTTC	CASSLGGPNLREQYF
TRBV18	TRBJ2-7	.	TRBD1	TGTGCCAGCTCAACCGGGACAGGGACCTACGAGCAGTACTTC	CASSTGTGTYEQYF
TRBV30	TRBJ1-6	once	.	TGTGCCTGGAGTGACTCGGGTGGACATCACAATTCACCCCTCCACTTT	CAWSDSGGHHNSPLHF
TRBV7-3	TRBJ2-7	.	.	TGTGCCAGCAGCTTTACACCCCTAGGCGAGCAGTACTTC	CASSFTPLGEQYF
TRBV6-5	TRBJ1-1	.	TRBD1	TGTGCCAGCAGTTACCTCGGACAGGGGAACACTGAAGCTTTCTTT	CASSYLGQGNTEAFF
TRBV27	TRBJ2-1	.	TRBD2	TGTGCCAGCAGAATCGGGACTAGCCCATACAATGAGCAGTTCTTC	CASRIGTSPYNEQFF
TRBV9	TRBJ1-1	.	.	TGTGCCAGCAGCCCCCAGAACACTGAAGCTTTCTTT	CASSPQNTEAFF
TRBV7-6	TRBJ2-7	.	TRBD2	TGTGCCAGCAGTCCGGGACTAGCGGGGGGTCTCTACGAGCAGTACTTC	CASSPGLAGGLYEQYF
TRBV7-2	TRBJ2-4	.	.	TGTGCCAGCAGCTTAGCGCAACCCGGAAGGGACGTAGCCAAAAACATTCAGTACTTC	CASSLAQPGRDVAKNIQYF
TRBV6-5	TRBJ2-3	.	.	TGTGCCAGCAGTTACCTGAAAAACACAGATACGCAGTATTTT	CASSYLKNTDTQYF
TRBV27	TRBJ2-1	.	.	TGTGCCAGCAGTGCGACTAGATCGTACAATGAGCAGTTCTTC	CASSATRSYNEQFF
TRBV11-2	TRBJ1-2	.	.	TGTGCCAGCAGCGTTGCTTTTATCTACACCTTC	CASSVAFIYTF
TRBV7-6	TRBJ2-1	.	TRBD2	TGTGCCAGCAGCGTAACTAGCGGGGCGGGCAATGAGCAGTTCTTC	CASSVTSGAGNEQFF
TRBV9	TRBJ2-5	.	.	TGTGCCAGCAGCTTCCAGGCGGCTAGTGGGGGACAAGAGACCCAGTACTTC	CASSFQAASGGQETQYF
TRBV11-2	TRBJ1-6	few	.	TGTGCCAGCAGCGGGCAAGATAGATCCCTCCACTTT	CASSGQDRSLHF
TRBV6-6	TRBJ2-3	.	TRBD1	TGTGCCAGCAGTTACCACCAGGGGGGCACAGATACGCAGTATTTT	CASSYHQGGTDTQYF
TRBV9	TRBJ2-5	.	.	TGTGCCAGCAGCGTCCTTGGGCAGCAAGAGACCCAGTACTTC	CASSVLGQQETQYF
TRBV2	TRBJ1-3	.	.	TGTGCCAGCAACACGGACACTGGAAACACCATATATTTT	CASNTDTGNTIYF
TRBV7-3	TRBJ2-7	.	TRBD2	TGTGCCAGCAGCCCCCTGGGGGGGACCCGCTACGAGCAGTACTTC	CASSPLGGTRYEQYF
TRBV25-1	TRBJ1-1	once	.	TGTGCCAGCAGCAACCCGGGGAGAGGGACTGAAGCTTTCTTT	CASSNPGRGTEAFF
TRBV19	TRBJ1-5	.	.	TGTGCCAGTAAAGACACCCCCAATCAGCCCCAGCATTTT	CASKDTPNQPQHF
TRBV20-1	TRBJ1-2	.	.	TGCAGTGCCCGAAGGTCCTATGGCTACACCTTC	CSARRSYGYTF
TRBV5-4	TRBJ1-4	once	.	TGTGCCAGCGCCCTAGGAGGGACAACTAATGAAAAACTGTTTTTT	CASALGGTTNEKLFF
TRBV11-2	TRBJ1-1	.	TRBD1	TGTGCCAGCAGCAAAGGGACAGGGGCTGAAGCTTTCTTT	CASSKGTGAEAFF